This T cell receptor beta chain was obtained from a study of response to subunit inactivated influenza vaccine. TCRdb used MiXCR to reprocess the RT-PCR reads, holding one entry per CDR3 protein. The sample carries about 780,000 distinct CDR3 sequences, under 20% recorded once. Germline assignment: CDR1 DFQATT and CDR2 SNEGSKA (reference sequence). V trimming: 6 bases; J trimming: 4 bases; junction bases outside the gene matches: 21. CDR3 length equals 19 residues. This chain connects TRBV20-1 to TRBJ2-3, with 11 positions matching TRBD2. The sample here was PBMCs from blood, taken less than 6 days after vaccination. The receptor's source is a middle-aged man who received an inactivated influenza vaccine. CDR3 DNA sequence: TGCAGTGCCGCAGGTGTGATAGCGGGAGGGCCTCGTGGTGCAGATACGCAGTATTTT. It translates to CSAAGVIAGGPRGADTQYF.